Below, 21 T cell receptor beta chains from the same sample are listed, as sequenced in a study of blood T cell repertoires in COVID-19. The assay was immunoSEQ multiplex PCR, and TCRdb's table has in-frame clones only and misses some. The data contain roughly 240,000 clones, around 86% of them singletons. Sequencing was performed on peripheral blood. These TCRs come from a woman aged 80 or over with COVID-19, enrolled during active disease.

This clone was detected only a few times. The chain carries TRBV28 and TRBJ1-2, with 9 bases aligning to TRBD1. CDR3 length: 17 amino acids. Trimming took 5 bases from V and 2 from J; bases not matched to a gene: 12. The germline V gene has CDR1 MDHEN and CDR2 SYDVKM. CDR3 sequence (DNA): TGTGCCAGCAGTCTAATAGTTACGGGACAGGGAAACTATGGCTACACCTTC. As protein: CASSLIVTGQGNYGYTF.

V is TRBV18 and J is TRBJ2-1, with TRBD2 matching 7 bases. The CDR3 is 14 residues long. Germline assignment: CDR1 KGHSH and CDR2 LQKENI. V trimming: 5 bases; J trimming: 8 bases; junction bases outside the gene matches: 9. In nucleotides, the CDR3 is TGTGCCAGCTCATCCTCGGCGGGGGTTGATGAGCAGTTCTTC. Its protein is CASSSSAGVDEQFF.

The gene calls are TRBV2 and TRBJ1-4, with TRBD1 matching 8 bases. CDR1 is SNHLY, CDR2 FYNNEI, per germline. The CDR3 loop spans 15 amino acids. V gave up 5 bases and J gave up 7 bases; unmatched junction bases: 9. CDR3 region: CASSINPGQAEKLFF. Here the CDR3 DNA reads TGTGCCAGCAGTATCAACCCGGGACAGGCTGAAAAACTGTTTTTT.

Worth noting for this clone: The junction shows a germline mismatch at one end, possibly a read error. The chain recombines TRBV2 with TRBJ1-5; 11 nucleotides line up with TRBD1. This CDR3 contains 15 residues. Per germline, CDR1 SNHLY and CDR2 FYNNEI. The CDR3 here is CASREGDRGNQPQHF. In nucleotides, the CDR3 is TGTGCCAGCAGAGAAGGGGACAGGGGGAATCAGCCCCAGCATTTT.

This chain links TRBV7-9 with TRBJ2-3; the match to TRBD1 covers 9 bases. The CDR3 runs to 15 residues. Germline V lookup: CDR1 SEHNR, CDR2 FQNEAQ (reference sequence). V was clipped by 5 bases and J by 0 bases; unmatched bases: 3. This CDR3 reads CASSRQGVSTDTQYF. The DNA of the CDR3 is TGTGCCAGCAGCCGACAGGGGGTAAGCACAGATACGCAGTATTTT.

The V gene is TRBV27, the J gene TRBJ2-5; D might be TRBD2 (6 bases). V lost 8 bases, J lost 2 bases, and 12 bases lay in between. CDR1 MNHEY and CDR2 SMNVEV come from the germline V gene (reference sequence). The CDR3 has 13 residues. The chain's CDR3 is CASRYGGQETQYF. Here the CDR3 DNA reads TGTGCCAGCCGGTACGGGGGACAAGAGACCCAGTACTTC.

The chain combines TRBV19 with TRBJ2-7; 7 bases line up with TRBD2. The ends lost 5 bases at V and 0 bases at J; junction bases unmatched: 7. CDR1 is LNHDA and CDR2 is SQIVND in the germline V gene (reference sequence). This CDR3 is built from 15 residues. The CDR3 bases are TGTGCCAGTAGTCCGAAAAGGACTAGCTCCTACGAGCAGTACTTC. Amino acid sequence: CASSPKRTSSYEQYF. The full variable domain, in which reference TRBV19 and TRBJ2-7 provide the parts outside the CDR3, is DGGITQSPKYLFRKEGQNVTLSCEQNLNHDAMYWYRQDPGQGLRLIYYSQIVNDFQKGDIAEGYSVSREKKESFPLTVTSAQKNPTAFYLCASSPKRTSSYEQYFGPGTRLTVT.

The V call is TRBV18, the J call TRBJ1-2; the match to TRBD1 covers 10 bases. Losses at the gene ends were 2 bases for V and 0 bases for J; bases not matched to a gene: 6. This CDR3 comprises 17 residues. Germline CDR1 KGHSH, CDR2 LQKENI. Here the CDR3 DNA reads TGTGCCAGCTCACCAAGGGGACAGGGGCCCTCTAACTATGGCTACACCTTC. It yields the protein CASSPRGQGPSNYGYTF.

This clone has more than one count but fewer than ten. DNA for the CDR3: TGTGCCTGGAGTCCCGGGGGGACGGCCTCGTTCTTC. Translation gives CAWSPGGTASFF. This chain connects TRBV30 to TRBJ2-1; 7 bases fit TRBD2. This CDR3 region has 12 residues. Germline CDR1 GTSNPN, CDR2 SVGIG (reference sequence). J was trimmed by 15 bases and V by 2 bases; bases with no gene match: 10.

This chain connects TRBV5-1 to TRBJ2-3; 12 bases line up with TRBD2. Germline-derived CDR1 and CDR2 are SGHRS and YFSETQ. This CDR3 comprises 16 residues. J gave up 5 bases and V 2 bases, and 6 bases lay outside the gene matches. CDR3 sequence reads: CASSFRLAGAGDTQYF. The DNA for the CDR3 is TGCGCCAGCAGCTTCAGACTAGCGGGGGCAGGAGATACGCAGTATTTT. The variable domain in full, completed from reference TRBV5-1 and TRBJ2-3, reads KAGVTQTPRYLIKTRGQQVTLSCSPISGHRSVSWYQQTPGQGLQFLFEYFSETQRNKGNFPGRFSGRQFSNSRSEMNVSTLELGDSALYLCASSFRLAGAGDTQYFGPGTRLTVL.

The chain couples TRBV30 to TRBJ2-5; maybe TRBD1 (5 bases). The CDR3 covers 13 residues. Trimming took off 1 base at V and 5 bases at J, with 11 bases between the two ends. Germline loops: CDR1 GTSNPN, CDR2 SVGIG (reference sequence). CDR3 amino acids: CAWSGDSPETQYF. The CDR3 DNA follows: TGTGCCTGGAGTGGAGACAGTCCCGAGACCCAGTACTTC.

V gene TRBV12-5 combines with J gene TRBJ1-1; 10 bases are a match to TRBD1. V lost 5 bases, J lost 5 bases, and 8 bases stayed unmatched. In germline, CDR1 is LGHNT, CDR2 FRNRAP. The CDR3 spans 15 residues. The CDR3 loop is CASGPGQGRPTEAFF. The CDR3 nucleotides read TGTGCTAGTGGTCCGGGACAGGGGCGCCCTACTGAAGCTTTCTTT.

This clone was detected once. For the CDR3, the DNA is TGCGCCAGCAGCTCGGGGAGCGGGGGGTCCGAGCAGTACTTC. Protein product: CASSSGSGGSEQYF. The chain employs TRBV5-1 and TRBJ2-7; 9 bases line up with TRBD2. This CDR3 is 14 amino acids long. Per germline, CDR1 SGHRS and CDR2 YFSETQ. Trimming cost V 3 bases and J 6 bases; bases outside gene matches: 7. Complete variable domain (other parts from reference TRBV5-1 and TRBJ2-7): KAGVTQTPRYLIKTRGQQVTLSCSPISGHRSVSWYQQTPGQGLQFLFEYFSETQRNKGNFPGRFSGRQFSNSRSEMNVSTLELGDSALYLCASSSGSGGSEQYFGPGTRLTVT.

The chain employs TRBV4-3 and TRBJ1-5, with a weak D call TRBD1 (5 bases). The CDR3 covers 15 residues. Germline V gene data show CDR1 as LGHNA and CDR2 as YSLEER. The V gene lost 0 bases and the J gene lost 7 bases, with 13 bases spanning the gap. The CDR3 DNA sequence: TGCGCCAGCAGCCAAGATGGAAAGGGGTGGCAGCCCCAGCATTTT. This gives the protein CASSQDGKGWQPQHF.

The J gene is TRBJ2-6, the V gene TRBV24-1; 7 bases are a match to TRBD1. The germline gives CDR1 KGHDR, CDR2 SFDVKD. The V segment lost 1 base and the J segment 1 base; nucleotides outside the gene matches: 9. There are 19 residues in the CDR3. The CDR3 loop is CATSDFRDRRLSGANVLTF. The CDR3 DNA reads as TGTGCCACCAGTGATTTCCGGGACAGAAGATTATCTGGGGCCAACGTCCTGACTTTC.

The chain links TRBV5-1 to TRBJ2-1; 13 positions match TRBD2. With V trimmed by 4 bases and J by 9 bases, 10 bases remained unmatched. The CDR3 loop spans 16 amino acids. The germline V gene has CDR1 SGHRS and CDR2 YFSETQ. CDR3 DNA sequence: TGCGCCAGCAGCGACGTGCCGGGACTAGCGGGGTCTGAGCAGTTCTTC. It specifies CASSDVPGLAGSEQFF.

The rearrangement uses TRBV11-2 and TRBJ2-7; the match to TRBD2 covers 15 bases. This CDR3 has 16 amino acids. The germline CDR1 and CDR2 sequences are SGHAT and FQNNGV. The V gene end was trimmed by 3 bases and the J gene end by 2 bases; junction bases not matched to a gene: 2. CDR3 DNA sequence: TGTGCCAGCAGCTTGGGACTAGCGGGGGGTGCCTACGAGCAGTACTTC. This gives the protein CASSLGLAGGAYEQYF.

This clone was recorded once. V gene TRBV28 combines with J gene TRBJ1-2; TRBD1 might be the D (5 bases). CDR1 is MDHEN and CDR2 is SYDVKM in the germline V gene. V was cut by 9 bases and J by 5 bases, with 28 bases left in between. The CDR3 length is 17 residues. This CDR3 is CASFQNGGAGEAYGYTF. In nucleotides, the CDR3 is TGTGCCAGTTTTCAAAACGGTGGGGCCGGGGAGGCTTATGGCTACACCTTC.

This clone was counted a single time. The CDR3 DNA sequence: TGTGCCAGCAGCTTAGGACAGGGCTCTGGAAACACCATATATTTT. Encoded protein: CASSLGQGSGNTIYF. The chain couples TRBV7-2 to TRBJ1-3; 7 bases line up with TRBD1. This CDR3 region has 15 residues. Germline CDR1 and CDR2: SGHTA and FQGNSA. Trimming cost V 1 base and J 0 bases; bases outside gene matches: 0.

The genes are TRBV6-1 and TRBJ2-7; TRBD2 matches at 7 bases. This CDR3 contains 17 residues. V lost 4 bases, J lost 0 bases, and 12 bases stayed unmatched. Germline assignment: CDR1 MNHNS and CDR2 SASEGT. CDR3 region: CASSGGWGGPSSYEQYV. CDR3 nucleotides: TGTGCCAGCAGTGGTGGCTGGGGAGGGCCTAGCTCCTACGAGCAGTACGTC.

This sequence joins TRBV9 and TRBJ2-5; D gene unclear. The ends were cut back, 0 bases at V and 5 bases at J, with 8 bases in the middle. The CDR3 sequence is 13 residues long. Germline-derived CDR1 and CDR2 are SGDLS and YYNGEE. The CDR3 nucleotides are TGTGCCAGCAGCGTAGGGCTCCTCGAGACCCAGTACTTC. Its protein is CASSVGLLETQYF.